This T cell receptor beta chain emerged from a study of cytomegalovirus exposure and HLA in healthy donors. Study-level points and caveats: Rare sequences made up most TCRs, while some public TCRs were found in many donors. Accounts indicate the classifier identified cytomegalovirus status with strong specificity and sensitivity. Listed as cytomegalovirus-associated were 150 or so TCR beta chains.

Assay: immunoSEQ multiplex PCR; the TCRdb copy retains only in-frame clones and omits some. The data show more than 90,000 clones, around nine tenths seen once. CDR1 and CDR2 (germline): KGHSH, LQKENI. Trimming stripped 6 bases from V and 3 bases from J, with 11 bases between. CDR3 length: 13 residues. With respect to this clone: Its cognate antigen is unknown.

The donors formed part of the approximately 130-subject validation cohort, distinct from the roughly 700-subject first cohort. Sequenced sample: PBMCs. This TCR was sampled from a man younger than 30 in good health and CMV-seropositive. The rearrangement joins TRBV18 to TRBJ1-1, with D uncertain. As DNA, the CDR3 is TGTGCCAGCTCCCTAGACCGATACACTGAAGCTTTCTTT. Translated: CASSLDRYTEAFF.